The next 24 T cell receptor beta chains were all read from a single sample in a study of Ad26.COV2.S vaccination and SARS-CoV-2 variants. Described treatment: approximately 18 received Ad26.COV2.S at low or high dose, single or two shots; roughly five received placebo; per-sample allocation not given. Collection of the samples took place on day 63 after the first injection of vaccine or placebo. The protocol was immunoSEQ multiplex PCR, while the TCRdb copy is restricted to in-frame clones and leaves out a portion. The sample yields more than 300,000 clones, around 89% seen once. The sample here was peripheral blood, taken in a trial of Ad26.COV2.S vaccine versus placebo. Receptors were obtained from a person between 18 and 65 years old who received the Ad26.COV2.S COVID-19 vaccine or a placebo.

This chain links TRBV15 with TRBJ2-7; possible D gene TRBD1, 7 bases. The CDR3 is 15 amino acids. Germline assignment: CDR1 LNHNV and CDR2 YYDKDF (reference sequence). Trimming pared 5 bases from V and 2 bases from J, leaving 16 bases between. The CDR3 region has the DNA TGTGCCACCAGCCTTTACGGAGGGGGCGCCTACGAGCAGTACTTC. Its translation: CATSLYGGGAYEQYF. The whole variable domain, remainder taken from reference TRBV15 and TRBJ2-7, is DAMVIQNPRYQVTQFGKPVTLSCSQTLNHNVMYWYQQKSSQAPKLLFHYYDKDFNNEADTPDNFQSRRPNTSFCFLDIRSPGLGDTAMYLCATSLYGGGAYEQYFGPGTRLTVT.

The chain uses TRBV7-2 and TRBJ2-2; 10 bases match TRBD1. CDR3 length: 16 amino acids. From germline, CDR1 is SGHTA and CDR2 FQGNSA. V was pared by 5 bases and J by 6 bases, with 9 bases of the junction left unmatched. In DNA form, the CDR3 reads TGTGCCAGCAGCCGCGGACGGGACAGGGGCTCCGGGGAGCTGTTTTTT. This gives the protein CASSRGRDRGSGELFF. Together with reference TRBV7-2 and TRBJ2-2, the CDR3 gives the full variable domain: GAGVSQSPSNKVTEKGKDVELRCDPISGHTALYWYRQSLGQGLEFLIYFQGNSAPDKSGLPSDRFSAERTGGSVSTLTIQRTQQEDSAVYLCASSRGRDRGSGELFFGEGSRLTVL.

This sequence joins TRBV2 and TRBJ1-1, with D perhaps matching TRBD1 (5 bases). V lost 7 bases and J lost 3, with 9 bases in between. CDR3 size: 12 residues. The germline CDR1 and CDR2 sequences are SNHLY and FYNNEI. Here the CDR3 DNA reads TGTGCCAGCACCAGGGAGGACACTGAAGCTTTCTTT. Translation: CASTREDTEAFF.

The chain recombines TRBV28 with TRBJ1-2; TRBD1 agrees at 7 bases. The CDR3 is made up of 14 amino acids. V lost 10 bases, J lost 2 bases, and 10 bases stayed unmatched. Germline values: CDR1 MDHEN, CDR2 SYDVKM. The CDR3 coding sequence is TGTGCCACCTGGGACAGTTTCGGGAACTATGGCTACACCTTC. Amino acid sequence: CATWDSFGNYGYTF.

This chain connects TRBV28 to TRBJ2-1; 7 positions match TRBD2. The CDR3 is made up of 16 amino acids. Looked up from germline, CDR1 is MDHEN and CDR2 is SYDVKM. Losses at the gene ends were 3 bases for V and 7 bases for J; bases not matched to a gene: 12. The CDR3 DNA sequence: TGTGCCAGCAGTTTGTTCGGGCGGGAGTCTCTAAATGAGCAGTTCTTC. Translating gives CASSLFGRESLNEQFF.

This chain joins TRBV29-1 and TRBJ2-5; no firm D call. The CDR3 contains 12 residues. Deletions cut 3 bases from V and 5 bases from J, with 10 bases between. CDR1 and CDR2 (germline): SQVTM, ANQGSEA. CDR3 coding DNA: TGCAGCGTTGATCTCTTCGGGGAGACCCAGTACTTC. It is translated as CSVDLFGETQYF.

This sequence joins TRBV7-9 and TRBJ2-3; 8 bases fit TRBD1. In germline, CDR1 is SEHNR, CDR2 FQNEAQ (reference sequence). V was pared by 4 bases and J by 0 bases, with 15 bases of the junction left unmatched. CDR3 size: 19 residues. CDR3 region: CASSSIGTGQFSSTDTQYF. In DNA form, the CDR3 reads TGTGCCAGCAGCTCAATCGGGACAGGACAATTCTCTAGCACAGATACGCAGTATTTT.

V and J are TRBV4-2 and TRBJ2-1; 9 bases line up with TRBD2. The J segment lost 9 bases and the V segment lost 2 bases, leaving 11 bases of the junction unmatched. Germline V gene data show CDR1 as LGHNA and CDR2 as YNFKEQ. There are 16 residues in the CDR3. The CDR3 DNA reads TGTGCCAGCAGCCAACCCTCAGCGGGGGGATCGGCTGAGCAGTTCTTC. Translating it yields CASSQPSAGGSAEQFF.

The CDR3 sequence: CASSQGQDSNQPQHF. CDR3 DNA: TGCGCCAGCAGCCAAGGACAGGATAGCAATCAGCCCCAGCATTTT. J is TRBJ1-5 and V is TRBV4-3; possibly TRBD1 for D (6 bases). This CDR3 has 15 residues. V was trimmed by 1 base and J by 0 bases, leaving 7 bases between them. Germline V gene lookup returns CDR1 LGHNA and CDR2 YSLEER.

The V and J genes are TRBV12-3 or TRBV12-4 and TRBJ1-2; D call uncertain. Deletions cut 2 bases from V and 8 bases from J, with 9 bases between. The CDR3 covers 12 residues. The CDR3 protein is CASSLRVEGYTF. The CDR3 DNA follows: TGTGCCAGCAGTTTAAGGGTAGAAGGCTACACCTTC.

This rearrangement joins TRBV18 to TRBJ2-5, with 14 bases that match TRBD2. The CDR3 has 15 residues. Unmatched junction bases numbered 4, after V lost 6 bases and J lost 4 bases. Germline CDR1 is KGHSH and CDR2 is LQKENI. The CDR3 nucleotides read TGTGCCAGCTCTTCGGGACTAGCGGGAGTAGAGACCCAGTACTTC. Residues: CASSSGLAGVETQYF.

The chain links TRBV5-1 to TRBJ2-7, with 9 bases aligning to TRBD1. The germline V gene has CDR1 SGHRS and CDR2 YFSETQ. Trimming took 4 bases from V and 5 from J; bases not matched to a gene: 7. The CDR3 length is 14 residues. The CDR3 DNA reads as TGCGCCAGCAGCCCACAGGGGGCCAGGGACGAGCAGTACTTC. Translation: CASSPQGARDEQYF.

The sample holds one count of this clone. CDR3 in DNA: TGTGCCAGTACCCCAACCCTGGCAGCCTCTGGAAACACCATATATTTT. Protein product: CASTPTLAASGNTIYF. The chain couples TRBV19 to TRBJ1-3; no definite D call. This CDR3 is 16 amino acids long. The germline V and J ends were trimmed by 7 bases and 0 bases, with 16 bases remaining between them. Germline values: CDR1 LNHDA, CDR2 SQIVND (reference sequence).

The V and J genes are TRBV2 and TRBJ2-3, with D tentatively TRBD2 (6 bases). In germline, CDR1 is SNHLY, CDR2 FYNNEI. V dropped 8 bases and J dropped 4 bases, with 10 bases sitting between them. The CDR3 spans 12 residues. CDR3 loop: CASQRVADTQYF. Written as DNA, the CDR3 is TGTGCCAGCCAGCGGGTGGCAGATACGCAGTATTTT.

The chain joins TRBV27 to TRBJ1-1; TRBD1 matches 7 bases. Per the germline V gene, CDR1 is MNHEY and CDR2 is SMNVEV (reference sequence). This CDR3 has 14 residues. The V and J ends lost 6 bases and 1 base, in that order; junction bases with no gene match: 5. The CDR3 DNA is TGTGCCAGCAGGGCCGGGACAGCGAACACTGAAGCTTTCTTT. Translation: CASRAGTANTEAFF.

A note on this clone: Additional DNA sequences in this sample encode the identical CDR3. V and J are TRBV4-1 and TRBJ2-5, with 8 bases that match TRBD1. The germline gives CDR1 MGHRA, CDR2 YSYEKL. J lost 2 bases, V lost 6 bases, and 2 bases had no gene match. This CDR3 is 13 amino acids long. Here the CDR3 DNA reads TGCGCCAGCAGAGGACAGGGACAAGAGACCCAGTACTTC. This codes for CASRGQGQETQYF.

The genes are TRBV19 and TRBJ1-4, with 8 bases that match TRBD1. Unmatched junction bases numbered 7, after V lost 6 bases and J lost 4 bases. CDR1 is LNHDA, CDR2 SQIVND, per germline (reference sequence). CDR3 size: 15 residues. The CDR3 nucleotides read TGTGCCAGTAGCTGGACAGGGCTGGGTAATGAAAAACTGTTTTTT. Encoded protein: CASSWTGLGNEKLFF.

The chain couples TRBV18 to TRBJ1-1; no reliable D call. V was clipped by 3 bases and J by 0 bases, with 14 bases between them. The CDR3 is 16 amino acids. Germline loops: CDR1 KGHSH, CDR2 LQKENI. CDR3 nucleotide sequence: TGTGCCAGCTCACCGGACGCAGTGACTTTGAACACTGAAGCTTTCTTT. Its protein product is CASSPDAVTLNTEAFF.

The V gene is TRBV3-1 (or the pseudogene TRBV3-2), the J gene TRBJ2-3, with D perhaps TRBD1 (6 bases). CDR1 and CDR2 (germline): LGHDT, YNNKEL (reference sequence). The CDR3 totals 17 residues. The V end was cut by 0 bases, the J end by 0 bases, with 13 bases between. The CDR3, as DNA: TGTGCCAGCAGCCAAGATTTTCAGGGGCCAAGCACAGATACGCAGTATTTT. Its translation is CASSQDFQGPSTDTQYF.

Here the CDR3 reads CASSEWTGNTGELFF. CDR3 sequence (DNA): TGTGCCAGCAGTGAATGGACAGGGAACACCGGGGAGCTGTTTTTT. The chain uses TRBV6-1 and TRBJ2-2; 7 bases agree with TRBD1. The V gene end was trimmed by 2 bases and the J gene end by 1 base; junction bases not matched to a gene: 1. The CDR3 extends over 15 amino acids. CDR1 MNHNS and CDR2 SASEGT come from the germline V gene.

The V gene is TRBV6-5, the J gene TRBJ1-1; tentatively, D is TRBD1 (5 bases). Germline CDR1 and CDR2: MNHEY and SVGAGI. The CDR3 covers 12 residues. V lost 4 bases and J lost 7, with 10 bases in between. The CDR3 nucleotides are TGTGCCAGCAGTTCCCGACAGTTTGAAGCTTTCTTT. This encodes CASSSRQFEAFF.

The CDR3 protein is CASSYQGQGAYNEQFF. CDR3 nucleotides: TGTGCCAGCAGTTACCAGGGACAGGGGGCCTACAATGAGCAGTTCTTC. The chain has TRBV6-5 and TRBJ2-1; 11 bases align to TRBD1. After removal of 2 bases from V and 2 bases from J, the junction contained 2 bases not matched to a gene. Germline V gene lookup returns CDR1 MNHEY and CDR2 SVGAGI. CDR3 size: 16 residues.

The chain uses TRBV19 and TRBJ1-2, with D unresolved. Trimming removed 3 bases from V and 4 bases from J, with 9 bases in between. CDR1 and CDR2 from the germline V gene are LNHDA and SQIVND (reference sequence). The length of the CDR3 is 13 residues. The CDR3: CASSISGSYGYTF. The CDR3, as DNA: TGTGCCAGTAGTATTTCCGGCAGCTATGGCTACACCTTC.

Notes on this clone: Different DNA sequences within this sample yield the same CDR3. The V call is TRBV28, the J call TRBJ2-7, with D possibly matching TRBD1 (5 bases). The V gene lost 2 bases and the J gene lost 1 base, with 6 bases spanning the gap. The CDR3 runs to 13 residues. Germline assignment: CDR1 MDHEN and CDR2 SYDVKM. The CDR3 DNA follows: TGTGCCAGCAGTTTAGACAGTTCCTACGAGCAGTACTTC. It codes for CASSLDSSYEQYF.